This T cell receptor beta chain was documented in a study of CD8 T cells in Susac syndrome (dated by TCRdb to the late 2010s). In terms of the full investigation: The study used repertoire sequencing to test whether antigen drove CD8+ T cell activation and differentiation in Susac syndrome.

This clonotype occurred once. The antigen it recognizes is unknown. No quality values exist for individual bases; no much larger clone is one base distant. A read on its own is weak evidence. RNA was extracted using the RNeasy kit, and roughly 0.5 to 1 ug of the RNA was reverse transcribed with random hexamers. The immunoSEQ multiplex PCR assay, which covers 54 Vbeta and 13 Jbeta segments, was used to amplify TCR beta CDR3 regions. To correct PCR amplification bias, a synthetic template baseline was used for both primer optimization and computational correction. On the study's bioinformatics: Only productive sequences were kept, with reads annotated to V, D and J genes according to IMGT and analyzed in immunoSEQ Analyzer. Clonality was computed as one minus Shannon entropy normalized by log2 of the number of productive unique sequences. Public and private clones were assessed among the 100 most prevalent clones of each patient and control. Clones were defined as Susac-specific when absent from the healthy and MS cohorts, from fewer than 1,200 published viral clones and from other ImmuneACCESS disease sequences. TCRdb reanalyzed the raw reads on its own, using fastp at Q25 for trimming and MiXCR for clone calling, and kept in-frame beta chains. Rows with a matching CDR3 protein are joined into one entry that keeps the most common DNA and genes. TCRdb assigned the V and J calls; the authors' analysis was not used. Across this sample there are hundreds of thousands of distinct CDR3 sequences, with about 93% seen only once. The top ten hold around 0.07% of the sample.

Peripheral blood CD8+ and CD4+ T cells from healthy donors, Susac syndrome patients and multiple sclerosis patients were profiled using high-throughput TCR beta sequencing. The multiple sclerosis controls were treatment-naive patients whose relapsing-remitting disease, either stable or active, fulfilled the revised McDonald criteria. Bulk CD8+ and CD4+ T cells were purified magnetically by negative isolation, whereas CD8+ TEMRA cells were enriched by FACS. Blood was collected in EDTA tubes and processed within 24 hours, with PBMCs isolated through density gradient centrifugation. PBMCs destined for TCR sequencing were cryopreserved in liquid nitrogen and later thawed in a 37 °C water bath. The sorted or isolated CD4+, CD8+ and CD8+ TEMRA cells had a purity of 90% or higher. On the study overall, not on this receptor specifically: The study acknowledged that relatively few individuals were included in the TCR sequencing and HLA analysis.

The sample was CD4+ T cells from PBMCs. This TCR was sampled from a human donor with multiple sclerosis.

The nucleotide sequence reads as follows: TGCAGCGTTGCCGGGGGCGCCTCGGGACCTCCACGGGGCTACACCTTC. This encodes CSVAGGASGPPRGYTF. Recombination joined TRBV29-1 with TRBJ1-2; TRBD1 could be the D gene, as 6 bases match. Looking up the germline V gene yields CDR1 SQVTM and CDR2 ANQGSEA. The CDR3 runs 16 residues from the cysteine to the phenylalanine. Left in the record is the CDR3 DNA by itself, 48 bases read in frame from the first base. Trimming at the junction amounts to 4 bases on V and 8 bases on J, and the germline ends lie 26 bases apart.